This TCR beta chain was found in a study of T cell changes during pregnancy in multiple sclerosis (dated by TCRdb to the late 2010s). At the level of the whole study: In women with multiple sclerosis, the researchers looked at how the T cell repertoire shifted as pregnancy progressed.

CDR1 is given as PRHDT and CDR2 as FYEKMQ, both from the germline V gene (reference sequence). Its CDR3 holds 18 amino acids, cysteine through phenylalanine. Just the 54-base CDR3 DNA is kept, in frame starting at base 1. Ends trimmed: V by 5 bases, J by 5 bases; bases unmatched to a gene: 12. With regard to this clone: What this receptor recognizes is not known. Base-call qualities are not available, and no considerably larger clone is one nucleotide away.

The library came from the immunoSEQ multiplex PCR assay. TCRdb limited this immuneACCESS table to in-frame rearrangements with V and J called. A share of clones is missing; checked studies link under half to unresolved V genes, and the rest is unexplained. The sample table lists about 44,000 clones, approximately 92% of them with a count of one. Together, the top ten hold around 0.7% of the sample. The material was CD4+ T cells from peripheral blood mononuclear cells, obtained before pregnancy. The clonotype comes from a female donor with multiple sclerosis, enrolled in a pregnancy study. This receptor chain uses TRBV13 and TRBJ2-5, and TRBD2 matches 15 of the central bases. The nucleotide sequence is TGTGCCAGCAGCCCCCGTTGGACTAGCGGGAGGGCCGGGGAGACCCAGTACTTC. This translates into CASSPRWTSGRAGETQYF.